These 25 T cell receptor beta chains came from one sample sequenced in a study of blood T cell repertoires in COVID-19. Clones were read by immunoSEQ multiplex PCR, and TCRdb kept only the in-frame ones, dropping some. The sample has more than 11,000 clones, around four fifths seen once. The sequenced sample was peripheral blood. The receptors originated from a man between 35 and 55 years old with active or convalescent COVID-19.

CDR3 sequence reads: CASGLGQGGAFF. The CDR3 DNA follows: TGTGCTAGTGGTTTAGGACAGGGAGGGGCTTTCTTT. This sequence joins TRBV12-5 and TRBJ1-1; TRBD1 aligns across 8 bases. Trimming at V came to 3 bases and at J to 11 bases, leaving 5 bases not matched to a gene. There are 12 residues in the CDR3. The germline CDR1 and CDR2 sequences are LGHNT and FRNRAP.

CDR3 amino acids: CASSLSGHNSPLHF. For the CDR3, the DNA is TGTGCCAGCAGCTTATCGGGACACAATTCACCCCTCCACTTT. The V call is TRBV11-2, the J call TRBJ1-6; weak D call: TRBD1 (6 bases). The germline V and J ends were trimmed by 2 bases and 7 bases, with 9 bases remaining between them. The CDR3 consists of 14 residues. Germline CDR1 and CDR2: SGHAT and FQNNGV. Supplemented by reference TRBV11-2 and TRBJ1-6, the full variable domain reads EAGVAQSPRYKIIEKRQSVAFWCNPISGHATLYWYQQILGQGPKLLIQFQNNGVVDDSQLPKDRFSAERLKGVDSTLKIQPAKLEDSAVYLCASSLSGHNSPLHFGNGTRLTVT.

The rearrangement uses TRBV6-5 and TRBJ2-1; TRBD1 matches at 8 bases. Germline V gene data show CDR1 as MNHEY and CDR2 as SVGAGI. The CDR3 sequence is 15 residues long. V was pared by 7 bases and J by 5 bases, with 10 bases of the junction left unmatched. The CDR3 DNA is TGTGCCAGCACCTCCCGGACAGGGATAGACAATGAGCAGTTCTTC. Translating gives CASTSRTGIDNEQFF.

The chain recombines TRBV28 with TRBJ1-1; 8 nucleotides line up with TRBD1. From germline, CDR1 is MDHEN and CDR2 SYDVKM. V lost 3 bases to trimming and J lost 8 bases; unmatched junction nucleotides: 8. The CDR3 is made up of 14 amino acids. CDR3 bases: TGTGCCAGCAGTTTGCGGACAGGGCGATTGGAAGCTTTCTTT. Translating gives CASSLRTGRLEAFF. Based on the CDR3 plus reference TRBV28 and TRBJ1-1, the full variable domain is DVKVTQSSRYLVKRTGEKVFLECVQDMDHENMFWYRQDPGLGLRLIYFSYDVKMKEKGDIPEGYSVSREKKERFSLILESASTNQTSMYLCASSLRTGRLEAFFGQGTRLTVV.

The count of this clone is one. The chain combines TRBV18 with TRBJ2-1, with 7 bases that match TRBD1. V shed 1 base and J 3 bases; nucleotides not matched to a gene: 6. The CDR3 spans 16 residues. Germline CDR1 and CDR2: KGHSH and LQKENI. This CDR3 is CASSPQGTANYNEQFF. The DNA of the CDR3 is TGTGCCAGCTCACCACAAGGGACAGCTAACTACAATGAGCAGTTCTTC.

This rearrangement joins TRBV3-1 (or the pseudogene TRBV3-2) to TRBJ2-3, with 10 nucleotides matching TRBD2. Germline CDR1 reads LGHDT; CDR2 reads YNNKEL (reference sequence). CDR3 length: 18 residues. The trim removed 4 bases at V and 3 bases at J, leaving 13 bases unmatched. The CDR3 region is CASSPHTVAGGGTDTQYF. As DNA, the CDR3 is TGTGCCAGCAGCCCGCACACCGTAGCGGGGGGAGGGACAGATACGCAGTATTTT.

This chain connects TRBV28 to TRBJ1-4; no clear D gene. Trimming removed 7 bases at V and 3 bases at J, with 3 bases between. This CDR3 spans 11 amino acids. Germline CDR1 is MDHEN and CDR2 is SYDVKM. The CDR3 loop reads CASTSNEKLFF. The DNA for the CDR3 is TGTGCCAGCACGTCTAATGAAAAACTGTTTTTT. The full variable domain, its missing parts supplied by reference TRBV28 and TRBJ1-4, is DVKVTQSSRYLVKRTGEKVFLECVQDMDHENMFWYRQDPGLGLRLIYFSYDVKMKEKGDIPEGYSVSREKKERFSLILESASTNQTSMYLCASTSNEKLFFGSGTQLSVL.

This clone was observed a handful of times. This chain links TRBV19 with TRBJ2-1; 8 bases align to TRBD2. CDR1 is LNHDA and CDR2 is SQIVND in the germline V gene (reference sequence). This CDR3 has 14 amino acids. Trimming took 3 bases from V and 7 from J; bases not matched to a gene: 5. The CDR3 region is CASSIGGGRNEQFF. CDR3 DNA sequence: TGTGCCAGTAGTATCGGGGGGGGTAGGAATGAGCAGTTCTTC.

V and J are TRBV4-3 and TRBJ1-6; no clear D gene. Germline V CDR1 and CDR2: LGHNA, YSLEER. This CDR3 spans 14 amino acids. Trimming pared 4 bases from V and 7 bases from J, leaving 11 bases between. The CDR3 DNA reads TGCGCCAGCAGCCTAACCGGGGTCAATTCACCCCTCCACTTT. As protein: CASSLTGVNSPLHF.

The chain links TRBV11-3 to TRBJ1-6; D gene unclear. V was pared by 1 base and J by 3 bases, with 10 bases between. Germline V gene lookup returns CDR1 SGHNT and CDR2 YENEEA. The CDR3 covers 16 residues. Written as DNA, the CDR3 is TGTGCCAGCAGCTTAGTCCAGGTTGACTATAATTCACCCCTCCACTTT. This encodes CASSLVQVDYNSPLHF.

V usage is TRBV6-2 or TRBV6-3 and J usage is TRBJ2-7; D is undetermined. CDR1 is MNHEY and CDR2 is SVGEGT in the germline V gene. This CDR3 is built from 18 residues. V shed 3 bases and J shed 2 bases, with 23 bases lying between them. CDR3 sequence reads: CASSYRQGHVQVTYEQYF. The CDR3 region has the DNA TGTGCCAGCAGTTATAGACAAGGCCATGTCCAGGTTACCTACGAGCAGTACTTC.

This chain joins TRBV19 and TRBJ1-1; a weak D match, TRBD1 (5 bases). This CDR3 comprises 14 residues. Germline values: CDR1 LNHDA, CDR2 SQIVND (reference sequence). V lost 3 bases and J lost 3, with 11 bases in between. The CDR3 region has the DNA TGTGCCAGTAGTATTAATCAGGGTGACACTGAAGCTTTCTTT. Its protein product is CASSINQGDTEAFF.

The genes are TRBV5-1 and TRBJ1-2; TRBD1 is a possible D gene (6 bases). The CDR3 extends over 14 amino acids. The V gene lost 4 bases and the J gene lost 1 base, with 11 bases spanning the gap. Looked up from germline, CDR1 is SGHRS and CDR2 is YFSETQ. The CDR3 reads CASSMTGDNYGYTF. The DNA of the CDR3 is TGCGCCAGCAGCATGACAGGAGATAACTATGGCTACACCTTC.

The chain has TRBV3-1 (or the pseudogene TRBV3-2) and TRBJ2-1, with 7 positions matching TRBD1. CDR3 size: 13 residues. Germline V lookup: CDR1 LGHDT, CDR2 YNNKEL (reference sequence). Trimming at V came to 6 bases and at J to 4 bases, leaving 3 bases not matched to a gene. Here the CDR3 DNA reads TGTGCCAGCAGGGGGGACAGTTACAATGAGCAGTTCTTC. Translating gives CASRGDSYNEQFF.

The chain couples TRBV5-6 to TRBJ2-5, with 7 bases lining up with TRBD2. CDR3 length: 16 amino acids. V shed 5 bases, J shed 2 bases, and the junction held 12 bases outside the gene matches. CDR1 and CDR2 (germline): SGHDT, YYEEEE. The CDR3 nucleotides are TGTGCCAGCAGAGGATTTGGAGCGGGACCGCAAGAGACCCAGTACTTC. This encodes CASRGFGAGPQETQYF.

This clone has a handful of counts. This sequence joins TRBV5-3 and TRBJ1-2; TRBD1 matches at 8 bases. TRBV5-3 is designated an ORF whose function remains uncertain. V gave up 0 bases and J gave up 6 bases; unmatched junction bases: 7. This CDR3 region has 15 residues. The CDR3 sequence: CARSLVRGRGNGYTF. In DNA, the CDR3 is TGTGCCAGAAGCTTGGTCAGGGGGCGCGGGAATGGCTACACCTTC.

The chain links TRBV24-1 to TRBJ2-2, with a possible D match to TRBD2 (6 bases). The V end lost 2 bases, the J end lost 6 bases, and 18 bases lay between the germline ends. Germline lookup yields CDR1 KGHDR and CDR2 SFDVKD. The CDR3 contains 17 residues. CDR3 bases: TGTGCCACCAGTGATTCTCGACTAGATGTCTCCCCCGGGGAGCTGTTTTTT. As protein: CATSDSRLDVSPGELFF.

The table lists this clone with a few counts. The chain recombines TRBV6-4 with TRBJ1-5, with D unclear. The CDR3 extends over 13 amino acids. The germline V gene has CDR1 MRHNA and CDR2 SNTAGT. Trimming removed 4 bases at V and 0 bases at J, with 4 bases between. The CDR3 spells CASSVNSNQPQHF. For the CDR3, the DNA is TGTGCCAGCAGTGTCAATAGCAATCAGCCCCAGCATTTT.

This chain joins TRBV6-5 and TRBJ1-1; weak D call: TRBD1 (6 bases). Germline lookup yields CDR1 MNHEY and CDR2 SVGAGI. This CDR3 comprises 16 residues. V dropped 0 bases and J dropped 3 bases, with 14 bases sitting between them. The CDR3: CASSYSHGGRDTEAFF. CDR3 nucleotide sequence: TGTGCCAGCAGTTACTCGCACGGGGGGCGCGACACTGAAGCTTTCTTT.

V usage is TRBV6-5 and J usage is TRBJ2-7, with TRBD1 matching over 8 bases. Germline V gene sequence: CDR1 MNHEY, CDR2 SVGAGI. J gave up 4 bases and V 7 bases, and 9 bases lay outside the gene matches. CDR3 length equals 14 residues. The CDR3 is CASMGQAISYEQYF. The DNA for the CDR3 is TGTGCCAGCATGGGACAGGCGATCAGTTACGAGCAGTACTTC.

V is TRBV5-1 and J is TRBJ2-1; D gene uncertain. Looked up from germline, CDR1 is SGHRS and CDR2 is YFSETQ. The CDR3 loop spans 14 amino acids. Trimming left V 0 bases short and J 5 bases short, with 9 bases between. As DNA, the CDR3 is TGCGCCAGCAGCTTGGTTGTGAGTCACAATGAGCAGTTCTTC. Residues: CASSLVVSHNEQFF.

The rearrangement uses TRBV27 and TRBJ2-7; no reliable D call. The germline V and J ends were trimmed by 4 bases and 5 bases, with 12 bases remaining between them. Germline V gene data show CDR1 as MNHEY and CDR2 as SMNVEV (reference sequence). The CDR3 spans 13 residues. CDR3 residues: CASSSTWLHEQYF. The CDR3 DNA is TGTGCCAGCAGTTCCACATGGCTTCACGAGCAGTACTTC.

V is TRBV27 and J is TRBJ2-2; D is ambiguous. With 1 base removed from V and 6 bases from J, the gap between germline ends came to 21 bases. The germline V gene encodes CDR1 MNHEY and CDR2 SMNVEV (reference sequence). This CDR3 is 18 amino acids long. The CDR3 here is CASSLFIATHLEPGELFF. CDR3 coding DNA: TGTGCCAGCAGTTTATTTATTGCGACTCACTTAGAACCCGGGGAGCTGTTTTTT.

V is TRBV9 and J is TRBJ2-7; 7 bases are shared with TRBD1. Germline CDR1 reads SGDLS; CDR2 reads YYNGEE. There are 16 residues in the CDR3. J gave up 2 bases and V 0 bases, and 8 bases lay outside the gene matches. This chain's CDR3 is CASSVEAGTVAYEQYF. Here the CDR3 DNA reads TGTGCCAGCAGCGTAGAGGCCGGGACAGTTGCCTACGAGCAGTACTTC.

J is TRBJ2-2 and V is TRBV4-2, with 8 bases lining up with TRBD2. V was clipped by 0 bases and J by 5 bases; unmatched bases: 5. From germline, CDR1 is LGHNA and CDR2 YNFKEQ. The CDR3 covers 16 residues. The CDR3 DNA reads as TGTGCCAGCAGCCAAGATCTTAGCGGGGCTACCGGGGAGCTGTTTTTT. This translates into CASSQDLSGATGELFF.